This T cell receptor (beta chain) was recorded in a study of blood T cell repertoires in COVID-19. At the level of the study: Samples representing acute and convalescent COVID-19 were sourced from the United States, Italy and Spain. PBMCs, B-cell-depleted T cells, or T cells provided the cDNA or gDNA that made up the material.

In the authors' methods: Amplifying reference gene primers gave estimates of nucleated cell counts. Some clones are missing from TCRdb's copy, which holds only in-frame ones; the method was immunoSEQ multiplex PCR. The V and J calls and the clone size are those of that table, but D and trimming were determined from the DNA. The repertoire holds about 56,000 clones, with 84% as singletons. The CDR3 runs to 15 residues. V lost 5 bases and J lost 3; bases outside the gene matches: 8. Germline CDR1 reads KGHSH; CDR2 reads LQKENI. Source material: peripheral blood. This rearrangement joins TRBV18 to TRBJ1-1; 8 bases fit TRBD1. This receptor was taken from a woman of 80 years or more with acute or convalescent COVID-19. CDR3: CASSNTGGADTEAFF. Here the CDR3 DNA reads TGTGCCAGCTCAAATACAGGGGGGGCGGACACTGAAGCTTTCTTT.